A single sample gave rise to the 17 T cell receptor beta chains below, sequenced in a study of monozygotic twins with inflammatory bowel disease (dated by TCRdb to the late 2010s). The protocol used for the library was 5' RACE. TCRdb shows the sequencer as Illumina HiSeq 2500. Following reprocessing of the reads by TCRdb, the data hold one row per CDR3 protein sequence and no DNA is available. In this sample's table one finds 300,000 to 350,000 distinct CDR3 sequences. 2% to 2.5% of the sample comes from the top ten. Sequencing was carried out using blood. Every receptor here comes from a human donor with ulcerative colitis or Crohn's disease, or a healthy co-twin of an affected twin (not recorded which).

This chain joins TRBV5-1 and TRBJ2-3. The CDR3 contains 15 residues. CDR1 is SGHRS, CDR2 YFSETQ, per germline. The CDR3 region is CASSWQGSGADTQYF.

The chain carries TRBV4-1 and TRBJ1-5. In germline, CDR1 is MGHRA, CDR2 YSYEKL. The CDR3 spans 14 residues. CDR3 amino acids: CASSQDGRNQPQHF.

CDR3 loop: CASSLGGGINEQFF. The rearrangement links TRBV7-8 to TRBJ2-1; TCRdb proposes TRBD1, but this gene call is untestable without DNA. Looked up from germline, CDR1 is SGHVS and CDR2 is FQNEAQ. The CDR3 spans 14 residues.

V is TRBV10-3 and J is TRBJ2-3. CDR1 is ENHRY, CDR2 SYGVKD, per germline. This CDR3 contains 15 residues. CDR3 sequence reads: CAISERFSRTDTQYF.

This chain links TRBV5-5 with TRBJ1-4. This CDR3 contains 14 residues. CDR1 and CDR2 (germline): SGHKS, YYEKEE (reference sequence). The CDR3 region is CASSDPQRGEKLFF.

The chain couples TRBV29-1 to TRBJ1-1. This CDR3 region has 12 residues. Per germline, CDR1 SQVTM and CDR2 ANQGSEA. The CDR3 region is CSVVGFRTEAFF.

The V call is TRBV18, the J call TRBJ2-1; with no DNA, the TCRdb D assignment of TRBD2 cannot be verified. Germline CDR1 KGHSH, CDR2 LQKENI. This CDR3 comprises 16 residues. The CDR3 loop reads CASSPPGLEGFDEQFF.

This chain links TRBV7-2 with TRBJ2-1. Per germline, CDR1 SGHTA and CDR2 FQGNSA. CDR3 length: 15 amino acids. The CDR3: CASSLLASSYNEQFF. Filled out from reference TRBV7-2 and TRBJ2-1, the complete variable domain reads GAGVSQSPSNKVTEKGKDVELRCDPISGHTALYWYRQSLGQGLEFLIYFQGNSAPDKSGLPSDRFSAERTGGSVSTLTIQRTQQEDSAVYLCASSLLASSYNEQFFGPGTRLTVL.

The chain joins TRBV5-6 to TRBJ2-2; TCRdb calls TRBD1, which cannot be checked without DNA. This CDR3 is built from 16 residues. Germline CDR1 is SGHDT and CDR2 is YYEEEE. The CDR3 here is CASSGTGARRTGELFF.

V and J are TRBV12-3 or TRBV12-4 and TRBJ2-7; checking the TCRdb D call of TRBD2 is not possible without DNA. The CDR3 sequence is 15 residues long. The CDR3 is CASSFPTSGTYEQYF.

CDR3 in amino acids: CASSIGTQRSQPQHF. V is TRBV19 and J is TRBJ1-5; checking the TCRdb D call of TRBD1 is not possible without DNA. The CDR3 loop spans 15 amino acids. Germline CDR1 reads LNHDA; CDR2 reads SQIVND (reference sequence).

The rearrangement links TRBV29-1 to TRBJ2-3; TCRdb outputs TRBD2, but without DNA this stays unchecked. The CDR3 is 15 amino acids. Germline V lookup: CDR1 SQVTM, CDR2 ANQGSEA. The CDR3 spells CSVASASGRTDTQYF.

The chain recombines TRBV28 with TRBJ2-5; TCRdb names TRBD2, which stays unverified in the absence of DNA. Germline values: CDR1 MDHEN, CDR2 SYDVKM. This CDR3 spans 15 amino acids. The CDR3 here is CASRETSGGGETQYF.

The J gene is TRBJ2-7, the V gene TRBV5-1; TCRdb picks TRBD2, but there is no DNA to check that call. This CDR3 is 15 amino acids long. Germline assignment: CDR1 SGHRS and CDR2 YFSETQ. The CDR3 here is CASSFGPFGDYEQYF.

The chain employs TRBV12-3 or TRBV12-4 and TRBJ2-2; TCRdb's D call, TRBD1, is unchecked because there is no DNA. This CDR3 contains 14 residues. The CDR3 loop is CASSQGGRTGELFF.

The chain employs TRBV5-1 and TRBJ2-7; the TRBD2 assignment by TCRdb is unverifiable without DNA. This CDR3 is 16 amino acids long. Germline V gene sequence: CDR1 SGHRS, CDR2 YFSETQ. The CDR3 region is CASSPTTTSGGNEQYF. Using reference TRBV5-1 and TRBJ2-7 for the parts outside the CDR3, the full variable domain is KAGVTQTPRYLIKTRGQQVTLSCSPISGHRSVSWYQQTPGQGLQFLFEYFSETQRNKGNFPGRFSGRQFSNSRSEMNVSTLELGDSALYLCASSPTTTSGGNEQYFGPGTRLTVT.

This chain joins TRBV27 and TRBJ2-1; TCRdb calls TRBD2, which cannot be checked without DNA. The germline V gene has CDR1 MNHEY and CDR2 SMNVEV (reference sequence). The length of the CDR3 is 16 residues. CDR3 region: CASSPHGRQGYNEQFF.